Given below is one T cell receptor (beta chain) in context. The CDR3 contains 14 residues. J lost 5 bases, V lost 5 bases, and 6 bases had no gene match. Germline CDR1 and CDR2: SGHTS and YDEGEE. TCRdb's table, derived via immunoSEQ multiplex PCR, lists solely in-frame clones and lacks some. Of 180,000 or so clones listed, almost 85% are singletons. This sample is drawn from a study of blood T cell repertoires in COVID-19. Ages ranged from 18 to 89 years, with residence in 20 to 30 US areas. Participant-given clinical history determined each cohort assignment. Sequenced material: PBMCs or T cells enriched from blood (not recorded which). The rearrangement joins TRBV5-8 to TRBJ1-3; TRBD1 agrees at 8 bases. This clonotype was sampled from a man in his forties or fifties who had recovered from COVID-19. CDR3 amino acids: CASRTGQGRNTIYF. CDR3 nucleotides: TGTGCCAGCAGAACAGGACAGGGCCGAAACACCATATATTTT.